The 14 T cell receptor beta chains listed next were all sequenced from one sample in a study of cytomegalovirus exposure and HLA in healthy donors. The PCR had 60 Vbeta and 13 Jbeta primers. Using immunoSEQ multiplex PCR, the repertoire was profiled, and TCRdb retains in-frame clones only, with some absent. The repertoire holds 150,000 to 200,000 clones, with about 83% as singletons. The sample comprised PBMCs. Receptors originate from a woman in her thirties in good health and CMV-seropositive.

The chain is built from TRBV6-6 and TRBJ1-1; 7 bases match TRBD1. CDR3 size: 15 residues. CDR1 and CDR2 from the germline V gene are MNHNY and SVGAGI (reference sequence). Unmatched junction bases numbered 10, after V lost 7 bases and J lost 2 bases. CDR3 DNA: TGTGCCAGCACATTAGGGGGCAGAAGTAACACTGAAGCTTTCTTT. The encoded protein is CASTLGGRSNTEAFF.

Here the CDR3 DNA reads TGTGCCAGCGGTAGGGACCGGGACAGGGGTCAGCCCCAGCATTTT. This encodes CASGRDRDRGQPQHF. V usage is TRBV6-5 and J usage is TRBJ1-5, with 10 bases that match TRBD1. V lost 8 bases to trimming and J lost 6 bases; unmatched junction nucleotides: 10. The germline V gene has CDR1 MNHEY and CDR2 SVGAGI. The CDR3 has 15 amino acids.

A word on this clone: The junction departs from the called germline gene at one end, perhaps through a read error. V gene TRBV7-7 combines with J gene TRBJ2-5; TRBD2 is a possible D gene (6 bases). CDR3 length: 14 residues. CDR1 SSHAT and CDR2 FNYEAQ come from the germline V gene (reference sequence). The CDR3 loop is CASSLVTSMETQYF. The CDR3 nucleotides read TGTGCTAGCAGCTTGGTTACTAGCATGGAGACCCAGTACTTC.

Only a few counts were recorded for this clone. The rearrangement links TRBV4-3 to TRBJ2-3; D is unclear. The V end was cut by 6 bases, the J end by 1 base, with 11 bases between. Germline CDR1 and CDR2: LGHNA and YSLEER. The CDR3 is 14 amino acids. The CDR3 reads CASSRLTGTDTQYF. The CDR3 DNA follows: TGCGCCAGCAGTCGATTGACTGGCACAGATACGCAGTATTTT.

The V and J genes are TRBV7-9 and TRBJ1-1, with 7 bases aligning to TRBD1. CDR1 SEHNR and CDR2 FQNEAQ come from the germline V gene (reference sequence). J gave up 8 bases and V 1 base, and 10 bases lay outside the gene matches. The CDR3 totals 15 residues. In DNA form, the CDR3 reads TGTGCCAGCAGCTTAGGACAGGGCAGGGAGTGGGAAGCTTTCTTT. Its translation: CASSLGQGREWEAFF. The complete variable domain, with remaining parts taken from reference TRBV7-9 and TRBJ1-1, reads DTGVSQNPRHKITKRGQNVTFRCDPISEHNRLYWYRQTLGQGPEFLTYFQNEAQLEKSRLLSDRFSAERPKGSFSTLEIQRTEQGDSAMYLCASSLGQGREWEAFFGQGTRLTVV.

V and J are TRBV11-2 and TRBJ2-7; weak D call: TRBD1 (5 bases). V was shortened by 5 bases and J by 4 bases, with 12 bases between the two germline ends. CDR1 SGHAT and CDR2 FQNNGV come from the germline V gene. The CDR3 contains 13 residues. CDR3 nucleotides: TGTGCCAGCAGCGCCCAGACAGCTTACGAGCAGTACTTC. Translating it yields CASSAQTAYEQYF.

The gene calls are TRBV9 and TRBJ2-7; 12 nucleotides match TRBD2. The CDR3 has 15 residues. V was clipped by 4 bases and J by 5 bases; unmatched bases: 7. From germline, CDR1 is SGDLS and CDR2 YYNGEE. The CDR3 bases are TGTGCCAGCAGCACCCCTAGCGGGGGGGTCCACGAGCAGTACTTC. This sequence encodes CASSTPSGGVHEQYF.

The chain combines TRBV27 with TRBJ1-5; TRBD1 aligns across 8 bases. The CDR3 consists of 15 residues. The V and J ends lost 3 bases and 2 bases, in that order; junction bases with no gene match: 3. In germline, CDR1 is MNHEY, CDR2 SMNVEV (reference sequence). The CDR3 loop is CASSFGQGGNQPQHF. The CDR3 DNA is TGTGCCAGCAGTTTTGGACAGGGAGGCAATCAGCCCCAGCATTTT.

This clone appeared once. The V and J genes are TRBV5-1 and TRBJ2-3; possibly TRBD2 for D (5 bases). Germline V gene lookup returns CDR1 SGHRS and CDR2 YFSETQ. Trimming left V 3 bases short and J 0 bases short, with 17 bases between. The CDR3 contains 17 residues. CDR3 amino acids: CASSSGQTKVSTDTQYF. For the CDR3, the DNA is TGCGCCAGCAGCTCTGGGCAGACTAAGGTTAGCACAGATACGCAGTATTTT. The full variable domain, rest sourced from reference TRBV5-1 and TRBJ2-3, is KAGVTQTPRYLIKTRGQQVTLSCSPISGHRSVSWYQQTPGQGLQFLFEYFSETQRNKGNFPGRFSGRQFSNSRSEMNVSTLELGDSALYLCASSSGQTKVSTDTQYFGPGTRLTVL.

The sample holds a few counts of this clone. The chain joins TRBV27 to TRBJ2-6; D might be TRBD2 (6 bases). This CDR3 spans 15 amino acids. CDR1 and CDR2 (germline): MNHEY, SMNVEV (reference sequence). V was trimmed by 6 bases and J by 0 bases, leaving 9 bases between them. CDR3 amino acids: CASRAGSSGANVLTF. The CDR3 coding sequence is TGTGCCAGCAGGGCGGGGAGCTCTGGGGCCAACGTCCTGACTTTC.

This clone has just a few counts. This chain links TRBV27 with TRBJ1-5; 7 nucleotides agree with TRBD1. V shed 5 bases, J shed 7 bases, and the junction held 14 bases outside the gene matches. Germline CDR1 is MNHEY and CDR2 is SMNVEV (reference sequence). The CDR3 has 16 amino acids. The CDR3 reads CASSPQGTLGTQPQHF. The CDR3 DNA reads TGTGCCAGCAGTCCACAGGGGACCCTGGGGACCCAGCCCCAGCATTTT.

The count of this clone is one. The chain has TRBV2 and TRBJ2-3; 7 nucleotides align to TRBD1. V gave up 10 bases and J gave up 6 bases; unmatched junction bases: 19. CDR1 is SNHLY, CDR2 FYNNEI, per germline. This CDR3 comprises 16 residues. CDR3 nucleotides: TGTGCCACCACCTCAAGGGGACAGCCGGTCTCGGATACGCAGTATTTT. Protein: CATTSRGQPVSDTQYF.

This chain links TRBV19 with TRBJ1-1; no clear D. The CDR3 is made up of 15 amino acids. The V and J ends lost 6 bases and 1 base respectively, with 15 bases between them. Germline V gene lookup returns CDR1 LNHDA and CDR2 SQIVND (reference sequence). CDR3 in DNA: TGTGCCAGTAGGAAAGATTTTACAGCGAACACTGAAGCTTTCTTT. It specifies CASRKDFTANTEAFF.

The chain recombines TRBV5-6 with TRBJ2-5; 8 nucleotides match TRBD1. This CDR3 is 16 amino acids long. V lost 4 bases and J lost 5; bases outside the gene matches: 13. Germline V gene data show CDR1 as SGHDT and CDR2 as YYEEEE. CDR3 bases: TGTGCCAGCAGCAAGGCCGGGACAGGTCGTGAGGAGACCCAGTACTTC. It yields the protein CASSKAGTGREETQYF.